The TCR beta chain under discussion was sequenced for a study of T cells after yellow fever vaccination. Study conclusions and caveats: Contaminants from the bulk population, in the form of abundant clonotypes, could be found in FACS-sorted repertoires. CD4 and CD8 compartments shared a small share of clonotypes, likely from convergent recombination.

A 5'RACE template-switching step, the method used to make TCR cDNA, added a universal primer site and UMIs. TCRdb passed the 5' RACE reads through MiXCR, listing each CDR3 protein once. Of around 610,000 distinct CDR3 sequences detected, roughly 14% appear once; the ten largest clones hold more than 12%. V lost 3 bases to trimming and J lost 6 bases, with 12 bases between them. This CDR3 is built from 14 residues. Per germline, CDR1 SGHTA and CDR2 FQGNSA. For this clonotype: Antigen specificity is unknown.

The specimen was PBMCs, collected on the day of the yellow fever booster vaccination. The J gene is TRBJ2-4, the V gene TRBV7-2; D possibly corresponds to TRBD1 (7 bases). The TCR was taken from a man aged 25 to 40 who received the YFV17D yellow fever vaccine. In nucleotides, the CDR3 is TGTGCCAGCAGCTTCCGACAGGGAGGAAACATTCAGTACTTC. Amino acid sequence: CASSFRQGGNIQYF.